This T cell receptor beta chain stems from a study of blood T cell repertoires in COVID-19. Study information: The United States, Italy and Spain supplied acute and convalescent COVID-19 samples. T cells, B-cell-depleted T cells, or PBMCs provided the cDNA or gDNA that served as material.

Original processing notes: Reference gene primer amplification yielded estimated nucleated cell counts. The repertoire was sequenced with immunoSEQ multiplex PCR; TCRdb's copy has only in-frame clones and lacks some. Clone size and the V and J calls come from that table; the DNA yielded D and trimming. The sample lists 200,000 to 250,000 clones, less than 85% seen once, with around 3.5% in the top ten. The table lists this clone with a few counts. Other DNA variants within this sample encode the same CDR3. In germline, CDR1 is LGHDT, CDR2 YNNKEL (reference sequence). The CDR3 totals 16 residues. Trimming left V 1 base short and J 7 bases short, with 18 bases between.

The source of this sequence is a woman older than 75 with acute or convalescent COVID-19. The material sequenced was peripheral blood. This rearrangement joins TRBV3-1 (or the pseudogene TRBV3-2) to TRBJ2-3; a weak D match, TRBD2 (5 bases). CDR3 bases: TGTGCCAGCAGCCAAGGGGTAGTAGCCGGGGTTTATACGCAGTATTTT. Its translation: CASSQGVVAGVYTQYF.